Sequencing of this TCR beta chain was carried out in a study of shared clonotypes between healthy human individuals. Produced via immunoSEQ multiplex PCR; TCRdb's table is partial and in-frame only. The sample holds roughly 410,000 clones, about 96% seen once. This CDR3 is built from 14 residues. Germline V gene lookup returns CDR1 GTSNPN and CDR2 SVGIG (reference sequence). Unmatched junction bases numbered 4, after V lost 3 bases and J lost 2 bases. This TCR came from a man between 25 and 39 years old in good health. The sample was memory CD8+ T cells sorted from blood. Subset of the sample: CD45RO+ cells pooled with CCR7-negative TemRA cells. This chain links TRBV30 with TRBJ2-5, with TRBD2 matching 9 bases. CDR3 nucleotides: TGTGCCTGGAGAAATGCGGGAGGGCAAGAGACCCAGTACTTC. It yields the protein CAWRNAGGQETQYF.